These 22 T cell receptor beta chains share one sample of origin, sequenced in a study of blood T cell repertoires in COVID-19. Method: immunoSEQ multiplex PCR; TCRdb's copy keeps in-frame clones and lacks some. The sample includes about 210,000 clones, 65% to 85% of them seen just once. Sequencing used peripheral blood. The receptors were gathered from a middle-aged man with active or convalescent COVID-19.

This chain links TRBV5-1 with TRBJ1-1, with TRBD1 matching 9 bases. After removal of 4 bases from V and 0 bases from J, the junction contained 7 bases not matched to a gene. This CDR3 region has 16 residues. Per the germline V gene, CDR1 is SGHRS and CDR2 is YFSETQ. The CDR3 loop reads CASSPQGARVNTEAFF. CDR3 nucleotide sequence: TGCGCCAGCAGCCCACAGGGGGCGCGGGTGAACACTGAAGCTTTCTTT.

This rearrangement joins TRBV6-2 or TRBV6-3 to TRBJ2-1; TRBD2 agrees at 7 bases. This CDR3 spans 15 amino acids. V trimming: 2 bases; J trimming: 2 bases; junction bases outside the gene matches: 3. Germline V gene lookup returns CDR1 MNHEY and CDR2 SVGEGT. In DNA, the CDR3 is TGTGCCAGCAGTTACAGGGGAGGGACCTACAATGAGCAGTTCTTC. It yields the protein CASSYRGGTYNEQFF.

This CDR3 is CATSRDLAGGGTDTQYF. DNA for the CDR3: TGTGCCACCAGCAGAGATTTAGCGGGAGGGGGCACAGATACGCAGTATTTT. V and J are TRBV15 and TRBJ2-3; 11 bases line up with TRBD2. V lost 0 bases to trimming and J lost 1 base; unmatched junction nucleotides: 3. This CDR3 spans 17 amino acids. Germline CDR1 and CDR2: LNHNV and YYDKDF (reference sequence).

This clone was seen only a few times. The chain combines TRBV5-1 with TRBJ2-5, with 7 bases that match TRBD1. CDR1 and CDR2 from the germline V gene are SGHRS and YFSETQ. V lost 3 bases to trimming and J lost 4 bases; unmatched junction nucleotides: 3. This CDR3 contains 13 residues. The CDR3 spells CASSSAGGETQYF. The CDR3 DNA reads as TGCGCCAGCAGCTCGGCAGGGGGAGAGACCCAGTACTTC.

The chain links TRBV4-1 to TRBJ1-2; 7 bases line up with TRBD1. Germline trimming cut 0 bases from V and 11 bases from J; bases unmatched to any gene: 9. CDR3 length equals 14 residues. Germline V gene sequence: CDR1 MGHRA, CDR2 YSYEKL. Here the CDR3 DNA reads TGCGCCAGCAGCCAAGATGAGGGGGCGAGTAGGTACACCTTC. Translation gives CASSQDEGASRYTF.

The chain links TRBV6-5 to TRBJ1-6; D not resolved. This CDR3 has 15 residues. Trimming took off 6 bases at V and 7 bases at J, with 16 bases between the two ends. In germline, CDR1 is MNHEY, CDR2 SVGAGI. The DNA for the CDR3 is TGTGCCAGCAGCTACCCCCAAGGGAGAAATTCACCCCTCCACTTT. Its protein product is CASSYPQGRNSPLHF.

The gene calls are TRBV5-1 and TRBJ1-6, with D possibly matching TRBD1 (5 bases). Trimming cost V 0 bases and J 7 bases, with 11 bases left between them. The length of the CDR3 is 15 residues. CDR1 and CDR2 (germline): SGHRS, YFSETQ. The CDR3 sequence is CASSLGGVGNSPLHF. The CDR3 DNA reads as TGCGCCAGCAGCTTGGGGGGGGTAGGCAATTCACCCCTCCACTTT.

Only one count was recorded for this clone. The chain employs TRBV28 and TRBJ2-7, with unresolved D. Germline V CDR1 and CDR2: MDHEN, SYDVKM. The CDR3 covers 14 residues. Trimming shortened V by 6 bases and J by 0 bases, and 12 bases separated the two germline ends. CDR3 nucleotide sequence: TGTGCCAGCAGCTCGGCGACTCTCTCCTACGAGCAGTACTTC. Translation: CASSSATLSYEQYF.

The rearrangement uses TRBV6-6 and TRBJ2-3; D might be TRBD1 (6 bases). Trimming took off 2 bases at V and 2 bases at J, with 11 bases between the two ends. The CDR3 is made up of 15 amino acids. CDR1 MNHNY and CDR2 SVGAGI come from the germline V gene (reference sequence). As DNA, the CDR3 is TGTGCCAGCAGTTACGGGGGCACCAACACAGATACGCAGTATTTT. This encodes CASSYGGTNTDTQYF.

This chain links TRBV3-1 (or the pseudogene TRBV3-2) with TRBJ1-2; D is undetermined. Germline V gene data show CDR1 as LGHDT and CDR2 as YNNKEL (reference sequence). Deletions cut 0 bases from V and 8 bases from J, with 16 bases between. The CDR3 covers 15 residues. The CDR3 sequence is CASSQDPGGVGGYTF. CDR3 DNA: TGTGCCAGCAGCCAAGATCCGGGCGGGGTAGGAGGCTACACCTTC.

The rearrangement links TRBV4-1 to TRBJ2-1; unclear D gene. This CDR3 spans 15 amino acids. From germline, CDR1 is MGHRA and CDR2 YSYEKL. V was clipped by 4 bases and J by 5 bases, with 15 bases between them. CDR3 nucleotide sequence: TGCGCCAGCAGCCCGAGAGGCGGCATAGACAATGAGCAGTTCTTC. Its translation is CASSPRGGIDNEQFF.

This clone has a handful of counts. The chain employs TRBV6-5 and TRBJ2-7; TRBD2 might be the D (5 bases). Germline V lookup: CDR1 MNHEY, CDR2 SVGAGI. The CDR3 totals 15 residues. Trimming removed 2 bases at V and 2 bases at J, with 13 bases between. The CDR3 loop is CASSYMGSRAYEQYF. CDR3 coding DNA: TGTGCCAGCAGTTACATGGGGAGCCGGGCCTACGAGCAGTACTTC.

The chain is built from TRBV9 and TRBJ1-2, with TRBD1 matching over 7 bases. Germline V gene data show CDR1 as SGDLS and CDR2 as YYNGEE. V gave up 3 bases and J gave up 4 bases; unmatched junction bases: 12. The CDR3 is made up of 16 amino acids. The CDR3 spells CASSATSGTAFYGYTF. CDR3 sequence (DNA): TGTGCCAGCAGCGCTACCTCCGGGACAGCCTTCTATGGCTACACCTTC.

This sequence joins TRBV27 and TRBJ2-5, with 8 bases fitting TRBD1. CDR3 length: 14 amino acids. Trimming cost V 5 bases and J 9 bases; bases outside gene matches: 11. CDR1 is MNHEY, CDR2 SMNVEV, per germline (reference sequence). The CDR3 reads CASSPGGFRRAQYF. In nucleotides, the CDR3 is TGTGCCAGCAGTCCAGGGGGCTTTAGGAGGGCCCAGTACTTC.

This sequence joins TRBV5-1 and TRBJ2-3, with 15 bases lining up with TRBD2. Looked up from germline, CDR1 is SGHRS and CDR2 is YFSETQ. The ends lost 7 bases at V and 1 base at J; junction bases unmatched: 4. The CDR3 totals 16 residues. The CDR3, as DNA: TGCGCCAGCGGACTAGCGGGGGGGCCGGGCACAGATACGCAGTATTTT. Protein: CASGLAGGPGTDTQYF. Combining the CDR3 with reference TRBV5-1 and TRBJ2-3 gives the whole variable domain KAGVTQTPRYLIKTRGQQVTLSCSPISGHRSVSWYQQTPGQGLQFLFEYFSETQRNKGNFPGRFSGRQFSNSRSEMNVSTLELGDSALYLCASGLAGGPGTDTQYFGPGTRLTVL.

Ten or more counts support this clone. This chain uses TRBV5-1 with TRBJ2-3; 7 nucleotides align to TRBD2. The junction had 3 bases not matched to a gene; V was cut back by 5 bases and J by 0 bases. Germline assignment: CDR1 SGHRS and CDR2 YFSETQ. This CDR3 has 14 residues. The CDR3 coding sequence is TGCGCCAGCAGGAGCGGGGTTAGCACAGATACGCAGTATTTT. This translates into CASRSGVSTDTQYF.

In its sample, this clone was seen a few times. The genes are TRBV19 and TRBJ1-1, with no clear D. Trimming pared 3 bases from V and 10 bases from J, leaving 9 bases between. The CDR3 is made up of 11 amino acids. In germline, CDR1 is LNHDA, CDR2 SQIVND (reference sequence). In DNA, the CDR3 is TGTGCCAGTAGTATCCTGGGCACAGCTTTCTTT. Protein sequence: CASSILGTAFF.

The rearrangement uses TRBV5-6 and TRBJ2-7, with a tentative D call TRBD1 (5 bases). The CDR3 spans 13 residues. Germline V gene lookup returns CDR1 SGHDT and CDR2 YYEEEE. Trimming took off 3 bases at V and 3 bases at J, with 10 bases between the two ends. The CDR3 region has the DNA TGTGCCAGCAGCTCCCAGGACAACTACGAGCAGTACTTC. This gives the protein CASSSQDNYEQYF.

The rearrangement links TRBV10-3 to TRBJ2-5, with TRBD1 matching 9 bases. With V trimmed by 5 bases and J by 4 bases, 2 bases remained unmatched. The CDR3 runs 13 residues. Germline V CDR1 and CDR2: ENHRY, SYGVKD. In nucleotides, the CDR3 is TGTGCCATCAGTCCGGGACAGGGAGAGACCCAGTACTTC. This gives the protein CAISPGQGETQYF.

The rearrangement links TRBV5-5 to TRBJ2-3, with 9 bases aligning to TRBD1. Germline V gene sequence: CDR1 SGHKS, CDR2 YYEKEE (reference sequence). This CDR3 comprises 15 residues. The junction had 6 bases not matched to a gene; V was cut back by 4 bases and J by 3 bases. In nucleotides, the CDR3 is TGTGCCAGCAGCGCGGGACAGGGAGGGACAGATACGCAGTATTTT. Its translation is CASSAGQGGTDTQYF. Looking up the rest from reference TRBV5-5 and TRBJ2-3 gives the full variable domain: DAGVTQSPTHLIKTRGQQVTLRCSPISGHKSVSWYQQVLGQGPQFIFQYYEKEERGRGNFPDRFSARQFPNYSSELNVNALLLGDSALYLCASSAGQGGTDTQYFGPGTRLTVL.

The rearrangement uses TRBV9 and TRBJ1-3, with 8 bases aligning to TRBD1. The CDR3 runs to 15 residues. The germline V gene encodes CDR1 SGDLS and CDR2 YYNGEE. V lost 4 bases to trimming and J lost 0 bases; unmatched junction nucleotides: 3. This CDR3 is CASSRTGLSGNTIYF. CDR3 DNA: TGTGCCAGCAGCAGGACAGGGCTCTCTGGAAACACCATATATTTT.

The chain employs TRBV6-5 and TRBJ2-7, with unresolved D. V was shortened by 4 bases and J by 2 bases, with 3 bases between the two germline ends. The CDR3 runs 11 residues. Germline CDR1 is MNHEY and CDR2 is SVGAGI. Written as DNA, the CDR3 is TGTGCCAGCAGTTTCGCCTACGAGCAGTACTTC. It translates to CASSFAYEQYF.